The present entry profiles one T cell receptor beta chain with its context. The antigen is unknown. The CDR3 is made up of 15 amino acids. Trimming at V came to 3 bases and at J to 5 bases, leaving 7 bases not matched to a gene. This record comes from a study of T-cell reconstitution after alpha-beta-depleted transplantation in children. Broader study findings: Once a year had passed after transplant, T-cell counts and diversity came mostly from newly produced T cells. Some patients showed high day-60 TCRbeta diversity, which derived from surviving recipient T cells and thymic progenitors. Expanded graft clones, several hundred of them, were reportedly the source of alpha-beta T cells about two months after transplant.

The authors prepared the TCRbeta library with unique molecular identifiers. TCRdb re-derived calls from the PCR reads in MiXCR, one entry per CDR3 protein. The sample has about 300,000 distinct CDR3 sequences; 10% are singletons. This TCR was recovered from a boy younger than two with acute myeloid leukemia, due to receive a stem cell transplant. This sequence joins TRBV12-3 or TRBV12-4 and TRBJ2-7; 10 nucleotides align to TRBD1. This sample comprised PBMCs, obtained before TCRalphabeta/CD19-depleted stem cell transplant. Here the CDR3 reads CASSFRTGGGHEQYF. The CDR3 DNA follows: TGTGCCAGCAGTTTTAGGACAGGGGGAGGACACGAGCAGTACTTC.